This entry lists 27 T cell receptor beta chains sequenced from one sample in a study of blood T cell repertoires in COVID-19. The assay was immunoSEQ multiplex PCR, and TCRdb's table has in-frame clones only and misses some. Of about 160,000 clones in the sample, about three quarters are singletons; the top ten hold 7% to 9%. Material for sequencing was peripheral blood. These receptors were taken from a man aged 55 to 70 with acute or convalescent COVID-19.

V gene TRBV7-2 combines with J gene TRBJ1-1; D not certain. The CDR3 contains 13 residues. The V end was cut by 4 bases, the J end by 5 bases, with 11 bases between. Germline-derived CDR1 and CDR2 are SGHTA and FQGNSA. CDR3 amino acids: CASSSQYPTEAFF. The DNA of the CDR3 is TGTGCCAGCAGCTCTCAGTACCCGACTGAAGCTTTCTTT.

V usage is TRBV2 and J usage is TRBJ2-5; possible D gene TRBD2, 5 bases. Looked up from germline, CDR1 is SNHLY and CDR2 is FYNNEI. V was shortened by 0 bases and J by 3 bases, with 11 bases between the two germline ends. This CDR3 contains 15 residues. The CDR3 sequence: CASSEARLAEETQYF. CDR3 nucleotide sequence: TGTGCCAGCAGTGAAGCCCGGCTAGCCGAAGAGACCCAGTACTTC.

The chain recombines TRBV5-1 with TRBJ2-2, with D uncertain. The CDR3 sequence is 13 residues long. V dropped 2 bases and J dropped 7 bases, with 9 bases sitting between them. Germline CDR1 is SGHRS and CDR2 is YFSETQ. The CDR3 DNA reads TGCGCCAGCAGCTTCGGGTTCGACGGGGAGCTGTTTTTT. Its translation is CASSFGFDGELFF.

The gene calls are TRBV30 and TRBJ2-1, with TRBD1 identical over 8 bases. After removal of 0 bases from V and 7 bases from J, the junction contained 5 bases not matched to a gene. Germline V lookup: CDR1 GTSNPN, CDR2 SVGIG (reference sequence). The length of the CDR3 is 14 residues. CDR3 region: CAWSVPDRGNEQFF. As DNA, the CDR3 is TGTGCCTGGAGTGTACCCGACAGGGGAAATGAGCAGTTCTTC.

The chain recombines TRBV12-3 or TRBV12-4 with TRBJ1-2; 7 nucleotides line up with TRBD1. The CDR3 length is 12 residues. Trimming cost V 5 bases and J 4 bases; bases outside gene matches: 1. The DNA of the CDR3 is TGTGCCAGCAGTCGGGACAGCTATGGCTACACCTTC. Protein product: CASSRDSYGYTF.

V is TRBV7-3 and J is TRBJ1-1; no clear D. Germline CDR1 SGHTA, CDR2 FQGTGA. Trimming pared 2 bases from V and 1 base from J, leaving 5 bases between. CDR3 length: 13 amino acids. The CDR3 region is CASSLYRNTEAFF. In nucleotides, the CDR3 is TGTGCCAGCAGCTTATACAGGAACACTGAAGCTTTCTTT.

This clone was seen a few times. This CDR3 is CASSLEFGNSPLHF. CDR3 in DNA: TGTGCCAGCAGCTTAGAATTCGGTAATTCACCCCTCCACTTT. The chain employs TRBV7-2 and TRBJ1-6; D is ambiguous. Germline CDR1 SGHTA, CDR2 FQGNSA. This CDR3 contains 14 residues. Trimming took off 1 base at V and 6 bases at J, with 7 bases between the two ends.

The V call is TRBV10-3, the J call TRBJ2-2; D may be TRBD1 (5 bases). V was cut by 0 bases and J by 2 bases, with 7 bases left in between. The CDR3 is made up of 15 amino acids. CDR1 and CDR2 (germline): ENHRY, SYGVKD. DNA for the CDR3: TGTGCCATCAGTGAGTCGACAGCAAACACCGGGGAGCTGTTTTTT. Protein sequence: CAISESTANTGELFF.

This clone appeared a few times. The chain recombines TRBV21-1 with TRBJ2-4; the tabulated D call, TRBD1, remains unverified against the DNA. TRBV21-1 is reported as a pseudogene. CDR3 size: 12 residues. The CDR3 sequence: CASSKKTGPPYF. For the CDR3, the DNA is TGTGCCAGCAGCAAAAAGACAGGTCCGCCTTACTTC.

The V call is TRBV5-6, the J call TRBJ1-2; maybe TRBD1 (5 bases). The CDR3 is 14 amino acids. Germline lookup yields CDR1 SGHDT and CDR2 YYEEEE. V lost 1 base to trimming and J lost 3 bases, with 10 bases between them. The CDR3 DNA is TGTGCCAGCAGCTTGTATGGGGCCGACTATGGCTACACCTTC. Translated: CASSLYGADYGYTF.

The V and J genes are TRBV25-1 and TRBJ1-2, with 8 bases that match TRBD1. With 6 bases clipped from V and 8 bases from J, the junction kept 8 bases outside the gene matches. Germline lookup yields CDR1 MGHDK and CDR2 SYGVNS. The CDR3 contains 13 residues. The CDR3 DNA follows: TGTGCCAGCAGCCACGGACAGGGAGGAGGCTACACCTTC. Translation gives CASSHGQGGGYTF.

J is TRBJ2-5 and V is TRBV9; the D is unclear. Germline CDR1 and CDR2: SGDLS and YYNGEE. V was clipped by 3 bases and J by 1 base, with 10 bases between them. The CDR3 has 14 residues. The CDR3 loop reads CASSGGDSQETQYF. As DNA, the CDR3 is TGTGCCAGCAGCGGCGGAGACTCCCAAGAGACCCAGTACTTC.

The V and J genes are TRBV9 and TRBJ1-2; TRBD1 might be the D (5 bases). The CDR3 spans 15 residues. V was trimmed by 3 bases and J by 5 bases, leaving 17 bases between them. Germline-derived CDR1 and CDR2 are SGDLS and YYNGEE. The chain's CDR3 is CASSDQGGRGYGYTF. In DNA, the CDR3 is TGTGCCAGCAGCGACCAGGGTGGCCGAGGATATGGCTACACCTTC.

The V gene is TRBV6-5, the J gene TRBJ2-5; 9 positions match TRBD1. There are 14 residues in the CDR3. Germline trimming cut 2 bases from V and 7 bases from J; bases unmatched to any gene: 5. Germline CDR1 is MNHEY and CDR2 is SVGAGI. This CDR3 reads CASSYRQGDGTQYF. The CDR3 DNA sequence: TGTGCCAGCAGTTACCGACAGGGGGACGGGACCCAGTACTTC.

V is TRBV2 and J is TRBJ2-5; perhaps TRBD2 as D (6 bases). This CDR3 is 16 amino acids long. The germline CDR1 and CDR2 sequences are SNHLY and FYNNEI. V dropped 2 bases and J dropped 0 bases, with 13 bases sitting between them. The CDR3 sequence is CASSEFSGPNQETQYF. For the CDR3, the DNA is TGTGCCAGCAGTGAATTTAGCGGACCTAACCAAGAGACCCAGTACTTC.

CDR3 loop: CARSLSPPHRANYEQYF. CDR3 in DNA: TGTGCCAGAAGCTTGTCCCCCCCCCACAGGGCGAACTACGAGCAGTACTTC. The rearrangement links TRBV5-3 to TRBJ2-7, with D tentatively TRBD1 (6 bases). TRBV5-3 is given ORF status, its function remaining uncertain. V was pared by 1 base and J by 3 bases, with 20 bases between. This CDR3 has 17 amino acids.

This chain joins TRBV10-3 and TRBJ2-7; D is possibly TRBD2 (6 bases). The CDR3 is made up of 14 amino acids. Trimming left V 9 bases short and J 7 bases short, with 22 bases between. CDR1 ENHRY and CDR2 SYGVKD come from the germline V gene. The CDR3, as DNA: TGTGCCATATCGGCTCGGGACTCCGAAAGGGAGCAGTACTTC. Its protein is CAISARDSEREQYF.

This chain uses TRBV6-5 with TRBJ1-2; D ambiguous. The germline gives CDR1 MNHEY, CDR2 SVGAGI. V shed 5 bases and J shed 5 bases, with 12 bases lying between them. The CDR3 totals 13 residues. Written as DNA, the CDR3 is TGTGCCAGCAGTCCCTCAGAGGGATATGGCTACACCTTC. Amino acid sequence: CASSPSEGYGYTF.

In DNA, the CDR3 is TGCGCCAGCAGTGACCCGACAATAGATACGCAGTATTTT. It codes for CASSDPTIDTQYF. This chain connects TRBV10-1 to TRBJ2-3; D is unclear. V was clipped by 3 bases and J by 5 bases, with 9 bases between them. The CDR3 is made up of 13 amino acids. Germline loops: CDR1 WNHNN, CDR2 SYGVQD (reference sequence).

The J gene is TRBJ2-7, the V gene TRBV7-8; 11 bases match TRBD1. Germline assignment: CDR1 SGHVS and CDR2 FQNEAQ. CDR3 length equals 16 residues. After removal of 1 base from V and 5 bases from J, the junction contained 7 bases not matched to a gene. The DNA of the CDR3 is TGTGCCAGCAGCTTAGTACCGGGACAGGGGGTCAACGAGCAGTACTTC. Translation: CASSLVPGQGVNEQYF.

This chain links TRBV3-1 (or the pseudogene TRBV3-2) with TRBJ2-3; 11 bases align to TRBD2. The CDR3 consists of 16 residues. Germline loops: CDR1 LGHDT, CDR2 YNNKEL (reference sequence). V lost 0 bases, J lost 4 bases, and 3 bases stayed unmatched. CDR3 in DNA: TGTGCCAGCAGCCAAGAGGCTAGCGGGGGGTCAGATACGCAGTATTTT. Translation: CASSQEASGGSDTQYF.

The chain joins TRBV11-3 to TRBJ1-1, with 8 bases fitting TRBD1. CDR1 is SGHNT and CDR2 is YENEEA in the germline V gene. This CDR3 has 18 residues. Trimming took 5 bases from V and 5 from J; bases not matched to a gene: 19. CDR3 nucleotide sequence: TGTGCCAGCAGCAAAGGGACAGGACGAGCATTATCCGAGACTGAAGCTTTCTTT. Translation: CASSKGTGRALSETEAFF.

The chain employs TRBV4-3 and TRBJ1-1; D is unclear. With 0 bases removed from V and 1 base from J, the gap between germline ends came to 9 bases. CDR1 LGHNA and CDR2 YSLEER come from the germline V gene. This CDR3 has 15 amino acids. The CDR3 DNA sequence: TGCGCCAGCAGCCAAGAAAATCTACCGAACACTGAAGCTTTCTTT. Translated, it gives CASSQENLPNTEAFF.

V usage is TRBV7-9 and J usage is TRBJ1-5; possible D gene TRBD1, 6 bases. CDR3 length: 16 amino acids. CDR1 and CDR2 (germline): SEHNR, FQNEAQ (reference sequence). The V and J ends lost 6 bases and 3 bases respectively, with 18 bases between them. The CDR3 spells CASSYGGGGNNQPQHF. CDR3 in DNA: TGTGCCAGCAGTTACGGCGGGGGCGGAAACAATCAGCCCCAGCATTTT.

The genes are TRBV4-1 and TRBJ2-7, with a weak D call TRBD2 (5 bases). V lost 0 bases and J 5 bases, leaving 11 bases between the germline ends. The CDR3 sequence is 14 residues long. Germline V gene sequence: CDR1 MGHRA, CDR2 YSYEKL. The CDR3 loop reads CASSQDRGWDEQYF. The CDR3 nucleotides read TGCGCCAGCAGCCAAGATCGCGGGTGGGACGAGCAGTACTTC.

A remark on this clone: The same CDR3 is also encoded by other DNA sequences in this sample. J is TRBJ1-1 and V is TRBV5-1; 9 bases line up with TRBD1. The length of the CDR3 is 14 residues. Germline CDR1 and CDR2: SGHRS and YFSETQ. Trimming at V came to 3 bases and at J to 3 bases, leaving 3 bases not matched to a gene. CDR3 amino acids: CASSSQGAYTEAFF. The CDR3 DNA follows: TGCGCCAGCAGCTCACAGGGGGCGTACACTGAAGCTTTCTTT. The entire variable domain, with the rest obtained from reference TRBV5-1 and TRBJ1-1, is as follows: KAGVTQTPRYLIKTRGQQVTLSCSPISGHRSVSWYQQTPGQGLQFLFEYFSETQRNKGNFPGRFSGRQFSNSRSEMNVSTLELGDSALYLCASSSQGAYTEAFFGQGTRLTVV.

V gene TRBV9 combines with J gene TRBJ1-2; 9 nucleotides agree with TRBD1. Germline trimming cut 3 bases from V and 3 bases from J; bases unmatched to any gene: 9. Germline assignment: CDR1 SGDLS and CDR2 YYNGEE. The CDR3 consists of 16 residues. In nucleotides, the CDR3 is TGTGCCAGCAGCGATAGCACAGGGGGCGCAGACTATGGCTACACCTTC. Its protein is CASSDSTGGADYGYTF.